Listed here are 5 T cell receptor beta chains from one sample, sequenced in a study of CD8 T cells in ankylosing spondylitis. These receptors have no known antigen. MiXCR was run by TCRdb on the 5' RACE reads, yielding one entry per CDR3 protein. The sample has roughly 450,000 distinct CDR3 sequences; about 25% are singletons. Findings and caveats of the study: In ankylosing spondylitis blood, a motif of seven to nine highly homologous TCR beta variants appeared characteristic.

Sequencing input: blood, either unsorted or a sorted T cell fraction (not recorded which). Source of these receptors: a male donor with ankylosing spondylitis.

Only a few counts were recorded for this clonotype. This chain joins TRBV11-2 and TRBJ1-1; the D is unclear. The germline V gene encodes CDR1 SGHAT and CDR2 FQNNGV. The CDR3 has 13 amino acids. V dropped 0 bases and J dropped 4 bases, with 6 bases sitting between them. As DNA, the CDR3 is TGTGCCAGCAGCTTAGATCTCGGCACTGAAGCTTTCTTT. It is translated as CASSLDLGTEAFF.

Note on this clonotype: A read error may account for a junction end that differs from germline. This sequence joins TRBV5-1 and TRBJ1-4; a weak D match, TRBD1 (5 bases). CDR3 length equals 15 residues. In germline, CDR1 is SGHRS, CDR2 YFSETQ. The CDR3 sequence is CASTRDGPFNENLFF. As DNA, the CDR3 is TGCGCCAGCACAAGGGACGGGCCATTTAATGAAAATCTGTTTTTT.

This clonotype was observed a few times. The chain carries TRBV3-1 and TRBJ2-5; D gene unclear. The V end was cut by 4 bases, the J end by 13 bases, with 4 bases between. Germline CDR1 and CDR2: LGHDT and YNNKEL (reference sequence). The CDR3 sequence is 8 residues long. The CDR3 DNA follows: TGTGCCAGCAGCCTTTTGTACTTC. Amino acid sequence: CASSLLYF.

This chain connects TRBV10-2 to TRBJ2-5; 9 positions match TRBD1. The CDR3 has 18 residues. After removal of 6 bases from V and 6 bases from J, the junction contained 20 bases not matched to a gene. Germline V CDR1 and CDR2: WSHSY, SAAADI. CDR3 nucleotide sequence: TGCGCCAGCAGAGCAGAATCTCCGGGGACAGGGATGGGAAAGACCCAGTACTTC. Amino acid sequence: CASRAESPGTGMGKTQYF.

The chain combines TRBV6-2 or TRBV6-3 with TRBJ2-1, with 10 positions matching TRBD2. CDR3 length: 16 amino acids. The V segment lost 4 bases and the J segment 7 bases; nucleotides outside the gene matches: 10. The germline V gene has CDR1 MNHEY and CDR2 SVGEGT. CDR3 residues: CASSSVLAGVKNEQFF. The CDR3 DNA reads as TGTGCCAGCAGTTCTGTTCTAGCGGGAGTGAAAAATGAGCAGTTCTTC.